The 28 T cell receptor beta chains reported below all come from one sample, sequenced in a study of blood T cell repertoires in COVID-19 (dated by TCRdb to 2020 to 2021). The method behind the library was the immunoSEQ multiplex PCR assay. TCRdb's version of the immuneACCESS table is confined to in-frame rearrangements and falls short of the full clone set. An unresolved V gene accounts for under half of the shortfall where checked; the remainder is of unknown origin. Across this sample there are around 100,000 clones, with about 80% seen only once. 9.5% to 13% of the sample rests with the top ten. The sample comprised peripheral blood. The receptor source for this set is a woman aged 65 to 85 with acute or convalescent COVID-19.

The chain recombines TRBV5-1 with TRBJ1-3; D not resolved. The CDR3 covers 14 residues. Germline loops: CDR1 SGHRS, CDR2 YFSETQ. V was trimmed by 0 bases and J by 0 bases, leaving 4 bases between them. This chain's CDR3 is CASSLGDSGNTIYF. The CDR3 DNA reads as TGCGCCAGCAGCTTGGGAGACTCTGGAAACACCATATATTTT.

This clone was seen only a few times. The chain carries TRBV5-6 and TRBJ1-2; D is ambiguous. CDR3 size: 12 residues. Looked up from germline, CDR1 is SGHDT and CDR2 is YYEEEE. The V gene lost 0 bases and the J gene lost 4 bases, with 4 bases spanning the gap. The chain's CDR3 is CASSLDSYGYTF. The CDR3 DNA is TGTGCCAGCAGCTTGGACAGCTATGGCTACACCTTC.

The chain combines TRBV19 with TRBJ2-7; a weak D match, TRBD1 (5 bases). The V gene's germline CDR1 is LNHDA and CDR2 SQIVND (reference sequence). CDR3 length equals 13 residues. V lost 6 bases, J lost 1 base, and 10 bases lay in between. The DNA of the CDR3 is TGTGCCAGTAGCTCGACAGAATCCTACGAGCAGTACTTC. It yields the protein CASSSTESYEQYF.

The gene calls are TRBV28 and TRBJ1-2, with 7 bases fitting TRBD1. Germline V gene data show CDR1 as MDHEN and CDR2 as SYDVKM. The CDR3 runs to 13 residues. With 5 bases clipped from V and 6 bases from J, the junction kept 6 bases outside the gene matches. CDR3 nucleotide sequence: TGTGCCAGCAGTCAACAGGGGTTCGATGGCTACACCTTC. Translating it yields CASSQQGFDGYTF.

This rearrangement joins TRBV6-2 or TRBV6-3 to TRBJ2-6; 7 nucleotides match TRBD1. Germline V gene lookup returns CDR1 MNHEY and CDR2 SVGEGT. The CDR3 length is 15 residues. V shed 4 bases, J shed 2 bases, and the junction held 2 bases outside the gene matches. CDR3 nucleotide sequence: TGTGCCAGCAGTTTGGGGACAGCTGGGGCCAACGTCCTGACTTTC. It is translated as CASSLGTAGANVLTF.

This chain's CDR3 is CASSEDGGQRSQPQHF. The CDR3 nucleotides are TGTGCCAGCAGTGAAGATGGAGGACAGAGAAGTCAGCCCCAGCATTTT. The chain employs TRBV6-1 and TRBJ1-5; D is possibly TRBD1 (6 bases). The V end lost 1 base, the J end lost 6 bases, and 16 bases lay between the germline ends. The CDR3 totals 16 residues. Germline CDR1 MNHNS, CDR2 SASEGT.

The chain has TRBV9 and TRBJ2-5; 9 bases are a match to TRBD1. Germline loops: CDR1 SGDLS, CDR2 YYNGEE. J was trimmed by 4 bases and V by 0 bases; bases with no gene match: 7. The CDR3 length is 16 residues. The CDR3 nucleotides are TGTGCCAGCAGCGTAGACACAGGGGGCGTAGGAGAGACCCAGTACTTC. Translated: CASSVDTGGVGETQYF.

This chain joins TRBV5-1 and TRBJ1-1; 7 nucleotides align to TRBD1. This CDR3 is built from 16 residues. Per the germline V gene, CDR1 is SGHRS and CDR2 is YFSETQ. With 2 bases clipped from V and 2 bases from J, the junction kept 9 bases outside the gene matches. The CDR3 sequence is CASSLNTGDSNTEAFF. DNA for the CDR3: TGCGCCAGCAGCTTAAATACAGGGGACTCAAACACTGAAGCTTTCTTT. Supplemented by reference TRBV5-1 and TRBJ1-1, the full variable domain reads KAGVTQTPRYLIKTRGQQVTLSCSPISGHRSVSWYQQTPGQGLQFLFEYFSETQRNKGNFPGRFSGRQFSNSRSEMNVSTLELGDSALYLCASSLNTGDSNTEAFFGQGTRLTVV.

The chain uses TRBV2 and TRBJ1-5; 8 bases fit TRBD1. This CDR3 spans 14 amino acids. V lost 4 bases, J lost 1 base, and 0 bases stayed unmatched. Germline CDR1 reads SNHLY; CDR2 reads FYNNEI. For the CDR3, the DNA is TGTGCCAGCAGTGGACAGGGGAGCAATCAGCCCCAGCATTTT. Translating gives CASSGQGSNQPQHF. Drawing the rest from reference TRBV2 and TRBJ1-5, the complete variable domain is EPEVTQTPSHQVTQMGQEVILRCVPISNHLYFYWYRQILGQKVEFLVSFYNNEISEKSEIFDDQFSVERPDGSNFTLKIRSTKLEDSAMYFCASSGQGSNQPQHFGDGTRLSIL.

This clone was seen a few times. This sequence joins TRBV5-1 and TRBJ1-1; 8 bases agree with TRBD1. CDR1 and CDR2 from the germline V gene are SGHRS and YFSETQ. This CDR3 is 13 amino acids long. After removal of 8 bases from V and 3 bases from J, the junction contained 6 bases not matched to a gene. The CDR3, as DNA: TGCGCCAGTGGACAGGGACGTGACACTGAAGCTTTCTTT. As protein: CASGQGRDTEAFF.

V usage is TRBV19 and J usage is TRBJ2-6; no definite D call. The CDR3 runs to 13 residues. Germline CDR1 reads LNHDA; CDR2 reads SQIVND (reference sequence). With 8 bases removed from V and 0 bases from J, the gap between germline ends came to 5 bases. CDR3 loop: CASGDSGANVLTF. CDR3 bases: TGTGCCAGTGGAGACTCTGGGGCCAACGTCCTGACTTTC.

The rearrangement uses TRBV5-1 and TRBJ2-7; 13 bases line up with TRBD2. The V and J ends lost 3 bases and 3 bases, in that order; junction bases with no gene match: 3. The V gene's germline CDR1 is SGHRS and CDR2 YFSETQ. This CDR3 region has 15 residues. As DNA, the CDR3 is TGCGCCAGCAGCTACGGGACTAGCGGGAACTACGAGCAGTACGTC. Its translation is CASSYGTSGNYEQYV.

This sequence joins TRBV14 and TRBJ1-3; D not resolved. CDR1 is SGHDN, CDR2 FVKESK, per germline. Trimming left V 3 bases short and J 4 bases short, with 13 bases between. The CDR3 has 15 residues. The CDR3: CASSQRDGDGNTIYF. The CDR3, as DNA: TGTGCCAGCAGCCAGAGGGATGGAGACGGAAACACCATATATTTT.

CDR3 DNA sequence: TGTGCCAGCAGTGATGGTGGAGGGGCGTTTGGCTACACCTTC. It yields the protein CASSDGGGAFGYTF. The chain carries TRBV25-1 and TRBJ1-2, with D possibly matching TRBD1 (5 bases). The CDR3 totals 14 residues. Germline lookup yields CDR1 MGHDK and CDR2 SYGVNS. V lost 3 bases, J lost 7 bases, and 15 bases lay in between.

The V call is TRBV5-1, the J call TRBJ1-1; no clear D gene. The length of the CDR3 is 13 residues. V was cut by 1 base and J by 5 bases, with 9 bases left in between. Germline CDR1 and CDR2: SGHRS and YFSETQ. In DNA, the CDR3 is TGCGCCAGCAGCTTGAAGTCGGGGACTGAAGCTTTCTTT. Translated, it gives CASSLKSGTEAFF.

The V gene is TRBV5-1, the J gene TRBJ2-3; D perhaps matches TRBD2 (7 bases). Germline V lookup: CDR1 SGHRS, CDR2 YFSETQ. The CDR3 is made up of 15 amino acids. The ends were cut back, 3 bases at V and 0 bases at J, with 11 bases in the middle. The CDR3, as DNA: TGCGCCAGCAGCTCGGCGGGGGCTAGCACAGATACGCAGTATTTT. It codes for CASSSAGASTDTQYF.

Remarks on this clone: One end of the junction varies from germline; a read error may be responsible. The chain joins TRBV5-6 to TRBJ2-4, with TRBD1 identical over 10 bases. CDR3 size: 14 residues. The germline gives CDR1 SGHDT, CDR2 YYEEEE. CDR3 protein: CASSSWRDRGLLAF. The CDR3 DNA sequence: TGTGCCAGCAGCTCCTGGCGGGACAGGGGCCTCCTAGCCTTC.

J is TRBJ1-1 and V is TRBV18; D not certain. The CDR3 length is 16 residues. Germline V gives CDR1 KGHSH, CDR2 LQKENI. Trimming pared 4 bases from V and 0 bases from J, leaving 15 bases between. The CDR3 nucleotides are TGTGCCAGCTCACTTGGACTGGAATTAATGAACACTGAAGCTTTCTTT. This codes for CASSLGLELMNTEAFF.

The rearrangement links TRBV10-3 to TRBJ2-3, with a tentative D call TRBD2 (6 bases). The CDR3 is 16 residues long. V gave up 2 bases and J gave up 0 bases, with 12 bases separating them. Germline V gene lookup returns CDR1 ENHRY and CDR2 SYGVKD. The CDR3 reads CAISEGLRGSTDTQYF. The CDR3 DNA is TGTGCCATCAGTGAGGGCCTGCGGGGAAGCACAGATACGCAGTATTTT.

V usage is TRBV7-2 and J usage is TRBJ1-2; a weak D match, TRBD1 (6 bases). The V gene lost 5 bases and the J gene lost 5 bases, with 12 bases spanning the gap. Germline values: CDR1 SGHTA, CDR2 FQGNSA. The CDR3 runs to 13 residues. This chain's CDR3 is CASSSRTAYGYTF. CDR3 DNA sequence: TGTGCCAGCAGCAGCCGGACAGCATATGGCTACACCTTC.

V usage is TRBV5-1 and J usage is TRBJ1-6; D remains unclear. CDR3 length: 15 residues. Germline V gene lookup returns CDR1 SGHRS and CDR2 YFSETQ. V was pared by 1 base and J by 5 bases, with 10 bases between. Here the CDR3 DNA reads TGCGCCAGCAGCTTGTTCCAGGCGAATAATTCACCCCTCCACTTT. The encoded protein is CASSLFQANNSPLHF.

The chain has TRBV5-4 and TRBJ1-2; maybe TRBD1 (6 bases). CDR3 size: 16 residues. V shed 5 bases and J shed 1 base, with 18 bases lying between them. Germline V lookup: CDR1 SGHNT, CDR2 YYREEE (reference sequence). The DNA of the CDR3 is TGTGCCAGCAGGGGAGGGGTCCCGGACAGTAACTATGGCTACACCTTC. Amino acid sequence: CASRGGVPDSNYGYTF.

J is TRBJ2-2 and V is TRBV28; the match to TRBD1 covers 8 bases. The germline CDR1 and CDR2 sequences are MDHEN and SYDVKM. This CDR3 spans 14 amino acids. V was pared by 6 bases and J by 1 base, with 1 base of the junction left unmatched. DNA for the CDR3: TGTGCCAGCAGACAGGGGGGGAACACCGGGGAGCTGTTTTTT. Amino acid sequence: CASRQGGNTGELFF. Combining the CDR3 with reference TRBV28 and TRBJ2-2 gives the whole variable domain DVKVTQSSRYLVKRTGEKVFLECVQDMDHENMFWYRQDPGLGLRLIYFSYDVKMKEKGDIPEGYSVSREKKERFSLILESASTNQTSMYLCASRQGGNTGELFFGEGSRLTVL.

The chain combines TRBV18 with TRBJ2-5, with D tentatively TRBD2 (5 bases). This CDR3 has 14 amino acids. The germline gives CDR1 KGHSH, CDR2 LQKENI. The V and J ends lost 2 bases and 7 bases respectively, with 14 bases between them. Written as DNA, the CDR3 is TGTGCCAGCTCACCAGAGACTACCCGAGGGACCCAGTACTTC. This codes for CASSPETTRGTQYF.

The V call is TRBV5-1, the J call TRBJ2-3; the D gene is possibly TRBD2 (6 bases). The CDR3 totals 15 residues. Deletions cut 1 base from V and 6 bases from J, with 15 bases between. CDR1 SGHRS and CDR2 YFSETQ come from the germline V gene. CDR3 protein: CASSLSRGLADTQYF. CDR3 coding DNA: TGCGCCAGCAGCTTGAGTCGGGGGTTAGCGGATACGCAGTATTTT.

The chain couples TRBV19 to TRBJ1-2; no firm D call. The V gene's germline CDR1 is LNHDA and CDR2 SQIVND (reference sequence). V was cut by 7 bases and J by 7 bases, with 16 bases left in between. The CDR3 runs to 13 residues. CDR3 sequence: CASTSTPTGGYTF. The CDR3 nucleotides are TGTGCCAGTACCTCTACCCCGACGGGTGGCTACACCTTC.

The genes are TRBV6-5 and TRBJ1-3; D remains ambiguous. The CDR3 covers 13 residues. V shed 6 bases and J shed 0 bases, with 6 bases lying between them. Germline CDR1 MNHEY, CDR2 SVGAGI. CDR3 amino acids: CASSGSSGNTIYF. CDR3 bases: TGTGCCAGCAGCGGGTCCTCTGGAAACACCATATATTTT.

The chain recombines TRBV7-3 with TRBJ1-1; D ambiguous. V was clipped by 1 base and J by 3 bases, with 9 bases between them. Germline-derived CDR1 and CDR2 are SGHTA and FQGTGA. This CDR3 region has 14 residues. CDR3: CASSLMGGDTEAFF. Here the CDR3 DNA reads TGTGCCAGCAGCTTAATGGGAGGTGACACTGAAGCTTTCTTT.